The source of this TCR beta chain is a study of blood T cell repertoires in COVID-19. Study at large: There were acute and convalescent COVID-19 samples, and they came from the United States, Italy and Spain.

Trimming pared 1 base from V and 0 bases from J, leaving 11 bases between. The CDR3 extends over 16 amino acids. CDR1 SGHVS and CDR2 FQNEAQ come from the germline V gene. Participants were aged about 18 to 89 years from about two dozen US areas. Assignment of participants to cohorts was predicated upon participant-reported clinical history. Each recovered donor of Cohort 3 presented with two negative PCRs, clearance, or symptom resolution. Assay used: immunoSEQ multiplex PCR; TCRdb lists only in-frame clones, some missing. The table records over 400,000 clones, roughly nine tenths of them present only once.

This rearrangement joins TRBV7-8 to TRBJ2-3, with D tentatively TRBD1 (5 bases). Sequences were obtained from PBMCs or T cells enriched from blood (not recorded which). This sequence was found in a woman aged 55-69 years who had recovered from COVID-19. CDR3 DNA: TGTGCCAGCAGCTTAGGGTGGGGCCCTAGCACAGATACGCAGTATTTT. Residues: CASSLGWGPSTDTQYF. Full variable domain (remainder filled in from reference TRBV7-8 and TRBJ2-3): GAGVSQSPRYKVAKRGQDVALRCDPISGHVSLFWYQQALGQGPEFLTYFQNEAQLDKSGLPSDRFFAERPEGSVSTLKIQRTQQEDSAVYLCASSLGWGPSTDTQYFGPGTRLTVL.